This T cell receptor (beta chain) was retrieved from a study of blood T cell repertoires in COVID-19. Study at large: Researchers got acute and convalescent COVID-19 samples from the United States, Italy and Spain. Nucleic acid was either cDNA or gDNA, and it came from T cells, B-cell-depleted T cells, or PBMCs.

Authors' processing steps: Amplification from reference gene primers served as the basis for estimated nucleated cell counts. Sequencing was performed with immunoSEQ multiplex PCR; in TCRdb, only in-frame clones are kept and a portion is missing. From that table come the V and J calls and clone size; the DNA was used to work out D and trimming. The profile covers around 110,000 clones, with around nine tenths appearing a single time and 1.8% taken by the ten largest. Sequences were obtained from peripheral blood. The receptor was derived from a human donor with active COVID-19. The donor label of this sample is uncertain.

The CDR3 here is CATSRTGDGYTF. For the CDR3, the DNA is TGTGCCACCAGTCGGACAGGGGACGGCTACACCTTC. The rearrangement links TRBV15 to TRBJ1-2; 9 bases are a match to TRBD1. J gave up 8 bases and V 6 bases, and 4 bases lay outside the gene matches. This CDR3 comprises 12 residues. Germline V gene sequence: CDR1 LNHNV, CDR2 YYDKDF (reference sequence).